A single sample gave rise to the 14 T cell receptor beta chains below, sequenced in a study of T cell responses to AZD1222 COVID-19 vaccine. Profiled with immunoSEQ multiplex PCR; TCRdb holds only in-frame clones, not every one. The table has about 150,000 clones, roughly nine tenths seen once; the top ten hold 18%. The sequenced sample was peripheral blood, obtained on day 0 of AZD1222 vaccination. The receptors here all came from an adult in good health.

V usage is TRBV5-3 and J usage is TRBJ1-1; D is unclear. TRBV5-3 is given ORF status, its function remaining uncertain. CDR3 length: 14 amino acids. Trimming took 4 bases from V and 1 from J, leaving 11 bases between them. Here the CDR3 reads CARSPLAPNTEAFF. The CDR3, as DNA: TGTGCCAGAAGCCCACTGGCCCCGAACACTGAAGCTTTCTTT.

The chain has TRBV29-1 and TRBJ1-2; 9 bases match TRBD1. With 7 bases clipped from V and 1 base from J, the junction kept 16 bases outside the gene matches. The CDR3 is 17 amino acids. Germline V gene data show CDR1 as SQVTM and CDR2 as ANQGSEA. The CDR3 reads CSAVGQGSRPDNYGYTF. The CDR3 nucleotides read TGCAGCGCCGTCGGACAGGGGAGTAGACCGGATAACTATGGCTACACCTTC.

The V and J genes are TRBV6-5 and TRBJ1-6; 7 bases agree with TRBD1. The junction had 7 bases not matched to a gene; V was cut back by 7 bases and J by 7 bases. The CDR3 loop spans 14 amino acids. In germline, CDR1 is MNHEY, CDR2 SVGAGI. The CDR3 DNA sequence: TGTGCCAGCACCGTCAAGGGGGCGAATTCACCCCTCCACTTT. Translating gives CASTVKGANSPLHF.

The V gene is TRBV27, the J gene TRBJ1-2; D possibly corresponds to TRBD1 (5 bases). The CDR3 totals 15 residues. The V and J ends lost 5 bases and 2 bases respectively, with 15 bases between them. Germline V gene lookup returns CDR1 MNHEY and CDR2 SMNVEV (reference sequence). The CDR3 region is CASSLRGLQNYGYTF. CDR3 DNA: TGTGCCAGCAGTCTAAGGGGACTGCAAAACTATGGCTACACCTTC.

In regard to this clone: At one boundary the junction diverges from the germline segment, which might be a read error. The chain employs TRBV11-3 and TRBJ1-6, with 7 positions matching TRBD1. Germline V gene sequence: CDR1 SGHNT, CDR2 YENEEA. The CDR3 is 11 residues long. In DNA, the CDR3 is TGTGCCAGCAGCTCACGGGACAGCTTCGACTTT. The encoded protein is CASSSRDSFDF.

The chain couples TRBV21-1 to TRBJ2-2; the table assigns TRBD1, which was not confirmed against the DNA. TRBV21-1 is a recognized pseudogene. The length of the CDR3 is 13 residues. CDR3 nucleotides: TGTGCCACCTTGGGGCAGGGCGCCGGGGAGCTGTTTTTT. As protein: CATLGQGAGELFF.

The V gene is TRBV5-1, the J gene TRBJ2-1, with D uncertain. The V gene's germline CDR1 is SGHRS and CDR2 YFSETQ. The ends were cut back, 4 bases at V and 0 bases at J, with 11 bases in the middle. This CDR3 is 15 amino acids long. The CDR3 region is CASSQAQPSYNEQFF. CDR3 bases: TGCGCCAGCAGCCAAGCACAACCCTCCTACAATGAGCAGTTCTTC.

The gene calls are TRBV3-1 (or the pseudogene TRBV3-2) and TRBJ1-1; D is ambiguous. Germline V gives CDR1 LGHDT, CDR2 YNNKEL (reference sequence). V was cut by 4 bases and J by 4 bases, with 13 bases left in between. CDR3 length: 14 amino acids. CDR3 protein: CASSPIDGSTEAFF. The CDR3 nucleotides read TGTGCCAGCAGCCCGATTGACGGAAGCACTGAAGCTTTCTTT.

The chain carries TRBV7-2 and TRBJ1-1; tentatively, D is TRBD1 (6 bases). The CDR3 has 15 amino acids. V shed 5 bases and J shed 1 base, with 14 bases lying between them. Germline V gene lookup returns CDR1 SGHTA and CDR2 FQGNSA. The CDR3 region is CASSRDLGGNTEAFF. The CDR3 nucleotides are TGTGCCAGCAGCAGGGACTTAGGGGGGAACACTGAAGCTTTCTTT.

The chain combines TRBV7-9 with TRBJ1-1; D is ambiguous. This CDR3 has 15 residues. The germline CDR1 and CDR2 sequences are SEHNR and FQNEAQ (reference sequence). Trimming pared 1 base from V and 1 base from J, leaving 10 bases between. The CDR3 nucleotides are TGTGCCAGCAGCTTAGGTCACGGTAGGAACACTGAAGCTTTCTTT. This sequence encodes CASSLGHGRNTEAFF.

This chain links TRBV7-8 with TRBJ1-3; D is undetermined. This CDR3 is 15 amino acids long. Germline V lookup: CDR1 SGHVS, CDR2 FQNEAQ. Trimming shortened V by 1 base and J by 4 bases, and 11 bases separated the two germline ends. CDR3 residues: CASSLVEVPGNTIYF. CDR3 nucleotides: TGTGCCAGCAGCTTAGTTGAGGTCCCAGGAAACACCATATATTTT.

The chain carries TRBV19 and TRBJ1-3, with a possible D match to TRBD1 (6 bases). CDR1 is LNHDA and CDR2 is SQIVND in the germline V gene (reference sequence). The V and J ends lost 2 bases and 7 bases respectively, with 12 bases between them. The CDR3 loop spans 14 amino acids. The CDR3 sequence: CASSIQGIENTIYF. The CDR3 coding sequence is TGTGCCAGTAGTATACAGGGGATCGAGAACACCATATATTTT.

The V and J genes are TRBV7-2 and TRBJ2-7, with TRBD2 matching over 14 bases. Looked up from germline, CDR1 is SGHTA and CDR2 is FQGNSA. J gave up 4 bases and V 6 bases, and 11 bases lay outside the gene matches. This CDR3 contains 17 residues. In DNA, the CDR3 is TGTGCCAGCAGACATGGACTAGCGGGAGGATCGTCGTACGAGCAGTACTTC. Translated, it gives CASRHGLAGGSSYEQYF.

The chain couples TRBV5-1 to TRBJ1-4; possibly TRBD1 for D (5 bases). CDR1 SGHRS and CDR2 YFSETQ come from the germline V gene. The germline V and J ends were trimmed by 0 bases and 13 bases, with 22 bases remaining between them. This CDR3 region has 16 residues. CDR3 amino acids: CASSLALGALKMGLFF. The CDR3 DNA reads as TGCGCCAGCAGCTTGGCCCTCGGGGCCCTAAAGATGGGACTGTTTTTT.